These T cell receptor beta chains were read from a single sample in a study of T cell responses to AZD1222 COVID-19 vaccine. Repertoires were generated with immunoSEQ multiplex PCR, while TCRdb's copy carries only in-frame clones and drops some. The sample contains 120,000 or so clones, around 84% of which appear only once. The sequenced sample was peripheral blood, obtained 28 days after the second AZD1222 dose. All receptors come from an adult who received the AZD1222 COVID-19 vaccine. Each CDR3 is given with its conserved first and last residue. The order of the fields is J gene, V gene, D gene, clone size, CDR3 DNA, CDR3 protein. D genes are given only for firm matches. Part of the rows lack a size; the others show once, few, many or a class for expanded clones.

J: TRBJ1-4
V: TRBV9
D: .
size: .
DNA: TGTGCCAGCAGCGTAACGGACCGAAGCGAAAAACTGTTTTTT
CDR3: CASSVTDRSEKLFF

J: TRBJ1-1
V: TRBV30
D: .
size: .
DNA: TGTGCCTGGAGCTTGGAAATTCGGGCTTTCTTT
CDR3: CAWSLEIRAFF

J: TRBJ1-5
V: TRBV7-2
D: .
size: once
DNA: TGTGCCAGCAGCTTAGAGTATAGCAATCAGCCCCAGCATTTT
CDR3: CASSLEYSNQPQHF

J: TRBJ1-5
V: TRBV5-6
D: .
size: .
DNA: TGTGCCAGCAGCCATCCGAATCAGCCCCAGCATTTT
CDR3: CASSHPNQPQHF

J: TRBJ2-5
V: TRBV6-5
D: .
size: once
DNA: TGTGCCAGCAGCTATGGACGGCGGGAAGAGACCCAGTACTTC
CDR3: CASSYGRREETQYF

J: TRBJ1-6
V: TRBV2
D: .
size: .
DNA: TGTGCCAGCAGTGAGGATAGAACAGCCCTCAATTCACCCCTCCACTTT
CDR3: CASSEDRTALNSPLHF

J: TRBJ1-5
V: TRBV5-8
D: .
size: .
DNA: TGTGCCAGCAGCTGGGGTTATAGCAATCAGCCCCAGCATTTT
CDR3: CASSWGYSNQPQHF

J: TRBJ2-1
V: TRBV6-2/TRBV6-3
D: TRBD1
size: .
DNA: TGTGCCAGCAGTTACTGGACAGGGAGCTCCTACAATGAGCAGTTCTTC
CDR3: CASSYWTGSSYNEQFF

J: TRBJ2-2
V: TRBV6-1
D: TRBD1
size: .
DNA: TGTGCCAGCAGTGATGTGGGACAGGGGAACACCGGGGAGCTGTTTTTT
CDR3: CASSDVGQGNTGELFF

J: TRBJ1-2
V: TRBV7-2
D: .
size: .
DNA: TGTGCCAGCAGCTCCTCCCCCGGAGGGTATGGCTACACCTTC
CDR3: CASSSSPGGYGYTF

J: TRBJ1-5
V: TRBV24-1
D: .
size: once
DNA: TGTGCCACCAGTCCCCGGGGTCAGCCCCAGCATTTT
CDR3: CATSPRGQPQHF

J: TRBJ1-5
V: TRBV7-6
D: .
size: .
DNA: TGTGCCAGCAGCTACGACGGTGGCGCGACCCAGCATTTT
CDR3: CASSYDGGATQHF

J: TRBJ1-1
V: TRBV5-5
D: TRBD1
size: .
DNA: TGTGCCAGCAGCCCGCGACAGGGGACCCCCGAAGCTTTCTTT
CDR3: CASSPRQGTPEAFF

J: TRBJ1-1
V: TRBV2
D: .
size: .
DNA: TGTGTCAGCAGTGTGGGGGAGGAAGCTTTCTTT
CDR3: CVSSVGEEAFF

J: TRBJ1-2
V: TRBV28
D: .
size: .
DNA: TGTGCCAGCAGTTTAGGGGGTGCTCCTTATGGCTACACCTTC
CDR3: CASSLGGAPYGYTF

J: TRBJ1-6
V: TRBV28
D: .
size: .
DNA: TGTGCCAGCACCCCCCTCCAGGGCTTCTATAATTCACCCCTCCACTTT
CDR3: CASTPLQGFYNSPLHF